This entry features one TCR beta chain sequence. The sample has other DNA sequences that encode this CDR3 too. From germline, CDR1 is MDHEN and CDR2 SYDVKM. The CDR3 sequence is 14 residues long. V was pared by 1 base and J by 3 bases, with 10 bases between. This specimen comes from a study of shared clonotypes between healthy human individuals. The repertoire was sequenced with immunoSEQ multiplex PCR; TCRdb's copy has only in-frame clones and lacks some. The table includes around 88,000 clones, 67% detected once. V usage is TRBV28 and J usage is TRBJ2-7; perhaps TRBD2 as D (5 bases). The receptor was derived from a man between 25 and 39 years old in good health. The sequenced material came from memory CD8+ T cells sorted from blood. Subset indicated: CD45RO+ cells pooled with CCR7-negative TemRA cells. The CDR3 bases are TGTGCCAGCAGTTTATCTTCTGGAGGCTACGAGCAGTACTTC. Translation: CASSLSSGGYEQYF. The full variable domain, with the rest looked up from reference TRBV28 and TRBJ2-7, is DVKVTQSSRYLVKRTGEKVFLECVQDMDHENMFWYRQDPGLGLRLIYFSYDVKMKEKGDIPEGYSVSREKKERFSLILESASTNQTSMYLCASSLSSGGYEQYFGPGTRLTVT.